The table lists the clone carrying this T cell receptor beta chain with a few counts. Its cognate antigen is unknown. Study results and caveats: Tumor memory CD4+ T cell TCR gene usage was found to cluster with blood and lymph node memory CD4+ cells and with lymph node naive CD4+ cells. Tumor Tregs overlapped most with tumor, then blood, naive CD4+ cells.

Semi-nested PCR with Nested Universal Primer A followed constant-region reverse priming of full-length variable regions. TCRdb reprocessed the 5' RACE reads with MiXCR, giving one entry per CDR3 protein. The repertoire includes 35,000 to 50,000 distinct CDR3 sequences, about 32% of them detected once, and just over 4% sits in the top ten. CD4+CD45RO+CD25- cells were isolated as memory CD4+ T cells. This TCR came from a female donor with breast cancer. Material for sequencing was tumor-infiltrating memory CD4+ T cells sorted from the breast tumor. Documented subset: memory CD4+ T cells, CD4+CD45RO+CD25-.

CDR3 bases: TGTGCCAGCACCGGCTCGCCAACCTACGAGCAGTACTTC. The encoded protein is CASTGSPTYEQYF. The chain carries TRBV6-2 or TRBV6-3 and TRBJ2-7; D gene unclear. Germline values: CDR1 MNHEY, CDR2 SVGEGT. CDR3 length: 13 residues. V gave up 7 bases and J gave up 2 bases, with 12 bases separating them.